The 17 T cell receptor beta chains reported below all come from one sample, sequenced in a study of T cells in Graves' hyperthyroidism and ophthalmopathy. TCR beta CDR3 region amplification was performed from RNA transcripts. The TCR CDR3 first-round RT-PCR relied on the HTBI primer set. Each CDR3 protein is one row after TCRdb ran MiXCR on the multiplex PCR reads. The profile shows 600,000 to 800,000 distinct CDR3 sequences, 35% of them singletons. Sequencing was performed on blood. The receptors come from a woman between 40 and 55 years old with Graves' hyperthyroidism.

The table lists this clonotype with a few counts. The chain combines TRBV6-2 or TRBV6-3 with TRBJ1-3; D not certain. The V end was cut by 2 bases, the J end by 5 bases, with 16 bases between. Germline V CDR1 and CDR2: MNHEY, SVGEGT. The CDR3 extends over 16 amino acids. The CDR3 sequence is CASSYDGLRDRNTIYF. The CDR3 DNA is TGTGCCAGCAGTTACGACGGGCTACGCGATCGAAACACCATATATTTT.

As to this clonotype: This may be a read error: a much more frequent sequence differs by one nucleotide. This sequence joins TRBV12-3 or TRBV12-4 and TRBJ2-2; D is undetermined. Trimming stripped 10 bases from V and 0 bases from J, with 9 bases between. There are 13 residues in the CDR3. In DNA, the CDR3 is TGTGCCAACGGACCGTCGAACACCGGGGAGCTGTTTTTT. Translated: CANGPSNTGELFF.

The table lists this clonotype with many counts. V usage is TRBV20-1 and J usage is TRBJ1-2, with unresolved D. This CDR3 spans 12 amino acids. In germline, CDR1 is DFQATT, CDR2 SNEGSKA (reference sequence). Between the trimmed V and J ends, which lost 4 bases and 0 bases, there was a span of 6 bases. The chain's CDR3 is CSAIPTNYGYTF. The CDR3 DNA reads TGCAGTGCTATACCTACTAACTATGGCTACACCTTC.

Concerning this clonotype: The junction shows a germline mismatch at one end, possibly a read error. The chain uses TRBV7-3 and TRBJ2-1; TRBD1 or TRBD2 may be the D gene (5 bases each). The CDR3 has 16 residues. Looked up from germline, CDR1 is SGHTA and CDR2 is FQGTGA. Here the CDR3 reads CASSLTGTETHDEQFF. The DNA of the CDR3 is TGTGCCAGCAGCCTAACCGGGACGGAGACCCACGATGAGCAGTTCTTC.

This clonotype was observed a few times. This chain links TRBV7-9 with TRBJ2-7; D could derive from TRBD1 or TRBD2 (5 bases each). The CDR3 length is 13 residues. CDR1 is SEHNR, CDR2 FQNEAQ, per germline (reference sequence). Trimming cost V 7 bases and J 5 bases, with 15 bases left between them. This CDR3 is CASTPWGTNEQYF. CDR3 coding DNA: TGTGCCAGCACCCCCTGGGGGACCAACGAGCAGTACTTC.

This clonotype occurred many times. The chain couples TRBV28 to TRBJ1-2; the match to TRBD1 covers 7 bases. CDR3 length: 17 residues. With 6 bases clipped from V and 4 bases from J, the junction kept 17 bases outside the gene matches. Germline V lookup: CDR1 MDHEN, CDR2 SYDVKM. DNA for the CDR3: TGTGCCAGCAGATCTCCGGGACAGTCGGCCGGGATCTATGGCTACACCTTC. It translates to CASRSPGQSAGIYGYTF.

This clonotype has more than one count but fewer than ten. This CDR3 is CASSYSPSGGVSEQYF. CDR3 nucleotides: TGTGCCAGCAGTTACTCGCCCAGCGGGGGGGTAAGCGAGCAGTACTTC. V and J are TRBV6-5 and TRBJ2-7; the match to TRBD2 covers 10 bases. CDR1 is MNHEY, CDR2 SVGAGI, per germline. J lost 6 bases, V lost 0 bases, and 8 bases had no gene match. The CDR3 length is 16 residues.

V and J are TRBV5-5 and TRBJ2-5, with D possibly TRBD1 on 5 matching bases. The ends were cut back, 4 bases at V and 1 base at J, with 11 bases in the middle. CDR3 size: 14 residues. Germline CDR1 and CDR2: SGHKS and YYEKEE (reference sequence). CDR3 DNA sequence: TGTGCCAGCAGCCGACGACAGATCCAAGAGACCCAGTACTTC. Protein product: CASSRRQIQETQYF.

The sample holds many counts of this clonotype. The chain couples TRBV24-1 to TRBJ1-5; 9 bases are a match to TRBD1. V lost 2 bases, J lost 11 bases, and 9 bases stayed unmatched. CDR1 is KGHDR, CDR2 SFDVKD, per germline. The CDR3 is 15 amino acids. The DNA for the CDR3 is TGTGCCACCAGTGATTCAAGCACAGGGGGCTCAGCCCAGCATTTT. Translating gives CATSDSSTGGSAQHF.

In the case of this clonotype: At one end, the junction sequence differs from germline, possibly due to a read error. This sequence joins TRBV2 and TRBJ1-2; 7 bases are a match to TRBD1. The V gene's germline CDR1 is SNHLY and CDR2 FYNNEI. This CDR3 is built from 14 residues. The CDR3: CATSETGTGRGYTF. The CDR3 coding sequence is TGTGCCACCAGTGAGACAGGGACCGGCCGAGGCTACACCTTC.

The gene calls are TRBV10-3 and TRBJ2-5; D possibly uses TRBD1 or TRBD2 (5 bases each). The CDR3 spans 16 residues. Germline V lookup: CDR1 ENHRY, CDR2 SYGVKD. V dropped 4 bases and J dropped 3 bases, with 18 bases sitting between them. The CDR3 is CAISGNRGAGKETQYF. The CDR3 nucleotides are TGTGCCATCAGTGGGAACAGAGGGGCAGGAAAAGAGACCCAGTACTTC.

This clonotype was found many times. CDR3 region: CSARGLGETQYF. CDR3 sequence (DNA): TGCAGTGCTAGAGGGCTAGGAGAGACCCAGTACTTC. The chain carries TRBV20-1 and TRBJ2-5; D unclear. V was pared by 1 base and J by 4 bases, with 7 bases between. CDR1 DFQATT and CDR2 SNEGSKA come from the germline V gene (reference sequence). The CDR3 runs to 12 residues.

This chain joins TRBV20-1 and TRBJ1-1; D perhaps matches TRBD1 (6 bases). Per germline, CDR1 DFQATT and CDR2 SNEGSKA (reference sequence). CDR3 length: 12 amino acids. Between the trimmed V and J ends, which lost 4 bases and 6 bases, there was a span of 12 bases. The CDR3 bases are TGCAGTGCTACGCCAGGGGTCCCTGAAGCTTTCTTT. Amino acids: CSATPGVPEAFF.

The genes are TRBV10-3 and TRBJ2-2; 11 bases align to TRBD1. The CDR3 is made up of 15 amino acids. Germline V gene lookup returns CDR1 ENHRY and CDR2 SYGVKD. Unmatched junction bases numbered 5, after V lost 7 bases and J lost 4 bases. CDR3 sequence: CAITGQGAGTGELFF. The CDR3 coding sequence is TGTGCCATCACCGGACAGGGGGCCGGCACCGGGGAGCTGTTTTTT.

This clonotype came up once. This chain links TRBV29-1 with TRBJ1-4; D ambiguous. The CDR3 runs to 13 residues. Trimming pared 3 bases from V and 5 bases from J, leaving 10 bases between. Looked up from germline, CDR1 is SQVTM and CDR2 is ANQGSEA. The CDR3 DNA reads TGCAGCGTTGACGACGGTTACAATGAAAAACTGTTTTTT. Translated, it gives CSVDDGYNEKLFF.

The chain uses TRBV7-2 and TRBJ2-7; 7 positions agree with TRBD1. Germline lookup yields CDR1 SGHTA and CDR2 FQGNSA. Losses at the gene ends were 1 base for V and 4 bases for J; bases not matched to a gene: 10. This CDR3 has 16 amino acids. The CDR3 DNA is TGTGCCAGCAGCTTAGGAGGGACAGAGACCCGATACGAGCAGTACTTC. Protein: CASSLGGTETRYEQYF.

The chain links TRBV19 to TRBJ1-2; D might be TRBD1 (5 bases). Germline CDR1 LNHDA, CDR2 SQIVND (reference sequence). V was shortened by 8 bases and J by 5 bases, with 15 bases between the two germline ends. CDR3 size: 13 residues. CDR3 amino acids: CASDRDGGYGYTF. CDR3 nucleotides: TGTGCCAGTGACCGGGACGGAGGGTATGGCTACACCTTC.